This T cell receptor beta chain was found in a study of shared clonotypes between healthy human individuals. Background on the study: The cohort comprised a couple of women and a few men. Their ages spanned 18 to 49 years. The study's findings and limits: All-four-donor shared clonotypes had higher generation probabilities than non-shared clonotypes did. A limitation of the genetic and exposure-history diversity represented arose from few donors.

Concerning this clone: The antigen is unknown.

A CD45RA-negative memory subset and a CD45RA+ naive subset were separated from the CD4+ cells. Trimming took 3 bases from V and 0 from J, leaving 5 bases between them. CDR3 length: 13 residues. CDR1 is KGHSH, CDR2 LQKENI, per germline. The method was immunoSEQ multiplex PCR; TCRdb's version includes in-frame clones alone and lacks a portion of them. The data show some 1.1 million clones, with roughly 80% seen just once and 0.89% held by the top ten. Sequencing input: memory CD4+ T cells from PBMCs. Subset noted: CD45RA-negative fraction. The sequence came from a young man in good health. Some clones in this sample may be carry-over from other donors' samples. The chain links TRBV18 to TRBJ2-5; D is unclear. The CDR3 sequence is CASSPMYQETQYF. As DNA, the CDR3 is TGTGCCAGCTCACCGATGTACCAAGAGACCCAGTACTTC.